These 17 T cell receptor beta chains share one sample of origin, sequenced in a study of cytomegalovirus exposure and HLA in healthy donors. The PCR contained 60 Vbeta and 13 Jbeta primers. Using immunoSEQ multiplex PCR, the repertoire was profiled, and TCRdb retains in-frame clones only, with some absent. Of approximately 200,000 clones listed, approximately 70% are singletons. The sample taken for sequencing was PBMCs. These receptors came from a woman aged 30 to 39 in good health and CMV-seropositive.

This sequence joins TRBV5-4 and TRBJ2-2; 9 bases map to TRBD2. The germline CDR1 and CDR2 sequences are SGHNT and YYREEE (reference sequence). The CDR3 runs to 17 residues. V gave up 0 bases and J gave up 1 base; unmatched junction bases: 4. The CDR3 sequence is CASSLGASGVNTGELFF. The CDR3 DNA is TGTGCCAGCAGCTTGGGCGCTAGCGGGGTGAACACCGGGGAGCTGTTTTTT.

The CDR3 here is CASSLGTTGANQPQHF. In DNA, the CDR3 is TGCGCCAGCAGCTTGGGGACGACAGGGGCAAATCAGCCCCAGCATTTT. The V and J genes are TRBV5-1 and TRBJ1-5, with 8 bases fitting TRBD1. Germline trimming cut 0 bases from V and 4 bases from J; bases unmatched to any gene: 6. Germline CDR1 SGHRS, CDR2 YFSETQ. CDR3 length equals 16 residues.

This chain uses TRBV28 with TRBJ1-2; a possible D gene is TRBD1 (5 bases). Trimming cost V 6 bases and J 8 bases, with 13 bases left between them. The V gene's germline CDR1 is MDHEN and CDR2 SYDVKM. This CDR3 contains 12 residues. The CDR3 DNA is TGTGCCAGCAGCTTTAGGACAAGAGGCTACACCTTC. Protein product: CASSFRTRGYTF.

V and J are TRBV2 and TRBJ1-1; 8 bases are shared with TRBD1. Germline-derived CDR1 and CDR2 are SNHLY and FYNNEI. V dropped 6 bases and J dropped 1; count of bases not matched to a gene: 1. CDR3 length: 13 amino acids. CDR3: CASSGQGNTEAFF. CDR3 coding DNA: TGTGCCAGCAGCGGACAGGGGAACACTGAAGCTTTCTTT. The complete variable domain, with remaining parts taken from reference TRBV2 and TRBJ1-1, reads EPEVTQTPSHQVTQMGQEVILRCVPISNHLYFYWYRQILGQKVEFLVSFYNNEISEKSEIFDDQFSVERPDGSNFTLKIRSTKLEDSAMYFCASSGQGNTEAFFGQGTRLTVV.

The chain employs TRBV10-3 and TRBJ2-7; D might be TRBD2 (6 bases). V lost 2 bases and J lost 6, with 14 bases in between. This CDR3 is 14 amino acids long. In germline, CDR1 is ENHRY, CDR2 SYGVKD. As DNA, the CDR3 is TGTGCCATCAGTGAGAGTAGCGGTTCGCGCGAGCAGTACTTC. This gives the protein CAISESSGSREQYF.

The CDR3 loop is CASSTRPGLILNEQFF. The CDR3 bases are TGTGCCAGCAGCACCCGACCGGGACTCATCCTCAATGAGCAGTTCTTC. The rearrangement uses TRBV7-2 and TRBJ2-1, with a tentative D call TRBD2 (6 bases). Germline CDR1 is SGHTA and CDR2 is FQGNSA. The CDR3 totals 16 residues. The germline V and J ends were trimmed by 5 bases and 6 bases, with 20 bases remaining between them.

This clone was recorded a few times. The rearrangement links TRBV2 to TRBJ1-3, with 8 bases matching TRBD1. This CDR3 comprises 18 residues. Germline V gene sequence: CDR1 SNHLY, CDR2 FYNNEI. Unmatched junction bases numbered 7, after V lost 0 bases and J lost 0 bases. The CDR3 protein is CASSEARVGTGSGNTIYF. The CDR3 DNA is TGTGCCAGCAGTGAAGCGCGAGTCGGGACAGGCTCTGGAAACACCATATATTTT.

The chain employs TRBV28 and TRBJ1-1; TRBD1 matches 10 bases. The V segment lost 5 bases and the J segment 2 bases; nucleotides outside the gene matches: 8. Germline lookup yields CDR1 MDHEN and CDR2 SYDVKM. The CDR3 extends over 16 amino acids. The CDR3 is CASSDTGTGVNTEAFF. As DNA, the CDR3 is TGTGCCAGCAGTGACACTGGGACAGGGGTAAACACTGAAGCTTTCTTT.

This clone was seen more than once but under ten times. The gene calls are TRBV28 and TRBJ1-5; unclear D gene. The V gene lost 4 bases and the J gene lost 7 bases, with 11 bases spanning the gap. CDR3 length: 13 residues. CDR1 and CDR2 from the germline V gene are MDHEN and SYDVKM. In nucleotides, the CDR3 is TGTGCCAGCAGTTCCTACGGGGTCCAGCCCCAGCATTTT. It encodes CASSSYGVQPQHF.

The CDR3 loop reads CASSLSGDPYNEQFF. The CDR3 DNA reads TGTGCCAGCAGTTTATCCGGAGACCCCTACAATGAGCAGTTCTTC. The J gene is TRBJ2-1, the V gene TRBV27, with D hard to call. The CDR3 spans 15 residues. Trimming cost V 0 bases and J 2 bases, with 8 bases left between them. CDR1 is MNHEY, CDR2 SMNVEV, per germline (reference sequence).

The DNA of the CDR3 is TGTGCCAGCAGCACCGCCAGAATAGCCAAAAACATTCAGTACTTC. Its protein product is CASSTARIAKNIQYF. The chain recombines TRBV21-1 with TRBJ2-4; TRBD1 was called by the table and not checked on the DNA. TRBV21-1 is given as a pseudogene. The CDR3 spans 15 residues.

This rearrangement joins TRBV2 to TRBJ1-1; unclear D gene. The CDR3 is 13 residues long. The V gene lost 4 bases and the J gene lost 11 bases, with 17 bases spanning the gap. Germline CDR1 SNHLY, CDR2 FYNNEI. The CDR3 here is CASSGERAREAFF. CDR3 DNA: TGTGCCAGCAGTGGAGAACGGGCCCGGGAGGCTTTCTTT. Full variable domain (missing parts from reference TRBV2 and TRBJ1-1): EPEVTQTPSHQVTQMGQEVILRCVPISNHLYFYWYRQILGQKVEFLVSFYNNEISEKSEIFDDQFSVERPDGSNFTLKIRSTKLEDSAMYFCASSGERAREAFFGQGTRLTVV.

The rearrangement links TRBV15 to TRBJ2-3; weak D call: TRBD2 (5 bases). CDR1 LNHNV and CDR2 YYDKDF come from the germline V gene (reference sequence). The CDR3 covers 18 residues. The V end was cut by 5 bases, the J end by 0 bases, with 21 bases between. CDR3 region: CATSLERGGGPSTDTQYF. The CDR3, as DNA: TGTGCCACCAGCTTGGAGCGAGGAGGCGGTCCGAGCACAGATACGCAGTATTTT.

This chain connects TRBV5-4 to TRBJ2-7; D is possibly TRBD1 (5 bases). Looked up from germline, CDR1 is SGHNT and CDR2 is YYREEE (reference sequence). The CDR3 extends over 14 amino acids. Between the trimmed V and J ends, which lost 2 bases and 1 base, there was a span of 10 bases. CDR3 nucleotides: TGTGCCAGCAGCTTCAGTAGACAGTCCTACGAGCAGTACTTC. It translates to CASSFSRQSYEQYF.

V gene TRBV15 combines with J gene TRBJ2-7; TRBD2 agrees at 7 bases. Per the germline V gene, CDR1 is LNHNV and CDR2 is YYDKDF (reference sequence). The CDR3 has 16 amino acids. V lost 8 bases and J lost 2; bases outside the gene matches: 15. Written as DNA, the CDR3 is TGTGCCACCGGGCAACCCAAGCGGGGCGGGCCCTACGAGCAGTACTTC. Translated: CATGQPKRGGPYEQYF.

This clone showed up just a few times. The chain uses TRBV28 and TRBJ1-4; D uncertain. Germline CDR1 is MDHEN and CDR2 is SYDVKM. This CDR3 has 14 residues. The V gene lost 5 bases and the J gene lost 2 bases, with 9 bases spanning the gap. The CDR3, as DNA: TGTGCCAGCAGTATCCGTCCGACTAATGAAAAACTGTTTTTT. This gives the protein CASSIRPTNEKLFF.

Remarks on this clone: A read error may produce the germline difference seen at one junction end. The rearrangement joins TRBV7-7 to TRBJ2-7; D perhaps matches TRBD1 (6 bases). This CDR3 is built from 14 residues. In germline, CDR1 is SSHAT, CDR2 FNYEAQ (reference sequence). CDR3 protein: CASSLDLGAGEQYF. The CDR3 DNA is TGTGCTAGCAGCTTAGATCTGGGGGCGGGCGAGCAGTACTTC.